These T cell receptor beta chains were read from a single sample in a study of cytomegalovirus exposure and HLA in healthy donors. The method was immunoSEQ multiplex PCR; TCRdb's version includes in-frame clones alone and lacks a portion of them. The sample lists 140,000 to 150,000 clones, more than 60% seen once, with around 6.3% in the top ten. The specimen sequenced was PBMCs. These receptors were collected from a woman aged 55-70 years in good health and CMV-seronegative. Each CDR3 is given with its conserved first and last residue. The order of the fields is D gene, clone size, J gene, V gene, CDR3 protein, CDR3 DNA. A D gene is named only where the DNA matches it firmly. Expanded clones are given a class, and other clones once, few, many or no size at all.

D gene: TRBD2
clone size: -
J gene: TRBJ2-1
V gene: TRBV19
CDR3 protein: CASSIAARGLAGGNEQFF
CDR3 DNA: TGTGCCAGTAGTATAGCGGCCAGGGGACTAGCGGGAGGCAATGAGCAGTTCTTC

D gene: -
clone size: -
J gene: TRBJ2-1
V gene: TRBV7-2
CDR3 protein: CASSFRTTSYNEQFF
CDR3 DNA: TGTGCCAGCAGCTTTAGGACTACCTCCTACAATGAGCAGTTCTTC

D gene: -
clone size: -
J gene: TRBJ2-3
V gene: TRBV7-8
CDR3 protein: CASSLGGPKDTQYF
CDR3 DNA: TGTGCCAGCAGCTTGGGGGGGCCAAAGGATACGCAGTATTTT

D gene: TRBD2
clone size: -
J gene: TRBJ2-2
V gene: TRBV5-5
CDR3 protein: CASSLFLAGGGGNTGELFF
CDR3 DNA: TGTGCCAGCAGCTTGTTCCTAGCGGGAGGAGGAGGGAACACCGGGGAGCTGTTTTTT

D gene: TRBD2
clone size: -
J gene: TRBJ2-1
V gene: TRBV15
CDR3 protein: CATSTTKVSASGRNEQFF
CDR3 DNA: TGTGCCACCAGCACCACTAAAGTCTCGGCTAGCGGGCGCAATGAGCAGTTCTTC

D gene: TRBD1
clone size: -
J gene: TRBJ1-2
V gene: TRBV28
CDR3 protein: CASSLIGTGALPDGYTF
CDR3 DNA: TGTGCCAGCTCCTTGATAGGGACAGGGGCGCTACCCGATGGCTACACCTTC

D gene: -
clone size: -
J gene: TRBJ2-4
V gene: TRBV7-2
CDR3 protein: CASSLVLLAKNIQYF
CDR3 DNA: TGTGCCAGCAGCTTAGTTTTATTAGCCAAAAACATTCAGTACTTC

D gene: TRBD2
clone size: -
J gene: TRBJ2-1
V gene: TRBV7-2
CDR3 protein: CASSRRSGGYNEQFF
CDR3 DNA: TGTGCCAGCAGCCGGAGGTCGGGAGGTTACAATGAGCAGTTCTTC

D gene: TRBD2
clone size: -
J gene: TRBJ2-7
V gene: TRBV7-9
CDR3 protein: CASSLLAGVRYEQYF
CDR3 DNA: TGTGCCAGCAGCCTACTAGCGGGAGTTCGCTACGAGCAGTACTTC

D gene: -
clone size: -
J gene: TRBJ2-1
V gene: TRBV7-8
CDR3 protein: CASSSIQGTGSYNEQFF
CDR3 DNA: TGTGCCAGCAGCTCAATACAGGGCACTGGGTCCTACAATGAGCAGTTCTTC

D gene: -
clone size: -
J gene: TRBJ2-7
V gene: TRBV5-6
CDR3 protein: CASSIRYRRTYEQYF
CDR3 DNA: TGTGCCAGCAGCATCCGATATCGAAGGACTTACGAGCAGTACTTC

D gene: TRBD1
clone size: -
J gene: TRBJ2-7
V gene: TRBV5-5
CDR3 protein: CASSFGTGVLYEQYF
CDR3 DNA: TGTGCCAGCAGCTTTGGGACAGGGGTTCTCTACGAGCAGTACTTC

D gene: TRBD2
clone size: -
J gene: TRBJ2-3
V gene: TRBV15
CDR3 protein: CATSRGLAARDTQYF
CDR3 DNA: TGTGCCACCAGCAGGGGACTAGCGGCGAGAGATACGCAGTATTTT

D gene: TRBD2
clone size: -
J gene: TRBJ2-5
V gene: TRBV7-2
CDR3 protein: CASSLEYGGVQETQYF
CDR3 DNA: TGTGCCAGCAGCTTAGAGTACGGGGGGGTCCAAGAGACCCAGTACTTC

D gene: -
clone size: -
J gene: TRBJ2-5
V gene: TRBV19
CDR3 protein: CASSIESGRGQETQYF
CDR3 DNA: TGTGCCAGTAGTATAGAATCGGGGCGGGGACAAGAGACCCAGTACTTC

D gene: -
clone size: -
J gene: TRBJ1-4
V gene: TRBV29-1
CDR3 protein: CSTTGSTNEKLFF
CDR3 DNA: TGCAGCACCACGGGTTCAACTAATGAAAAACTGTTTTTT

D gene: TRBD1
clone size: -
J gene: TRBJ1-1
V gene: TRBV6-4
CDR3 protein: CASRVQGDRTEAFF
CDR3 DNA: TGTGCCAGCAGGGTCCAGGGGGATAGGACTGAAGCTTTCTTT

D gene: -
clone size: -
J gene: TRBJ1-2
V gene: TRBV7-2
CDR3 protein: CASSLARAGSYGYTF
CDR3 DNA: TGTGCCAGCAGCTTAGCGCGGGCAGGTTCCTATGGCTACACCTTC

D gene: -
clone size: -
J gene: TRBJ2-7
V gene: TRBV12-2
CDR3 protein: CASRFALTSGESYEQYF
CDR3 DNA: TGTGCAAGTCGCTTCGCTCTAACTAGCGGGGAGTCCTACGAGCAGTACTTC

D gene: -
clone size: -
J gene: TRBJ2-2
V gene: TRBV6-5
CDR3 protein: CASSYWGRVSTGELFF
CDR3 DNA: TGTGCCAGCAGTTACTGGGGGCGCGTCAGCACCGGGGAGCTGTTTTTT

D gene: -
clone size: -
J gene: TRBJ2-7
V gene: TRBV7-9
CDR3 protein: CSSSFTGGEQYF
CDR3 DNA: TGTTCCAGCAGCTTTACCGGGGGCGAGCAGTACTTC

D gene: -
clone size: few
J gene: TRBJ1-1
V gene: TRBV2
CDR3 protein: CASSPGARAFF
CDR3 DNA: TGTGCCAGCAGTCCAGGGGCTCGGGCTTTCTTT